A few counts support the clone carrying this T cell receptor beta chain. Generated by immunoSEQ multiplex PCR, the TCRdb table keeps only in-frame clones and is missing some. Of fewer than 15,000 clones listed, about 76% are singletons. This CDR3 has 14 amino acids. After removal of 2 bases from V and 5 bases from J, the junction contained 6 bases not matched to a gene. CDR1 is SGHDT, CDR2 YYEEEE, per germline. This sample was included in a study of technical replicates of blood from several donors. This chain connects TRBV5-6 to TRBJ1-1; 7 nucleotides line up with TRBD1. Sequenced: PBMCs. This sequence originates from a human donor in good health. CDR3 protein: CASSFPDRATEAFF. CDR3 in DNA: TGTGCCAGCAGCTTTCCCGACAGGGCTACTGAAGCTTTCTTT.